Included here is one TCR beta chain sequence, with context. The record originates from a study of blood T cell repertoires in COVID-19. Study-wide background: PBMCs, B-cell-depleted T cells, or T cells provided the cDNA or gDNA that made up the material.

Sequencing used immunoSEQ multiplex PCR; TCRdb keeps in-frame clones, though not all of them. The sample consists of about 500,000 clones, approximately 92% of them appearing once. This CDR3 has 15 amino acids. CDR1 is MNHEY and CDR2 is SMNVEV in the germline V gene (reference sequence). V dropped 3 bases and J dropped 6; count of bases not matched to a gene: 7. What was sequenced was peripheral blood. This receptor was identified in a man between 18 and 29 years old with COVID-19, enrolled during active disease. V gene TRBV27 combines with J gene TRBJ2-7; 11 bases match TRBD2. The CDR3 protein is CASSFKLAGGSEQYF. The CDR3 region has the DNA TGTGCCAGCAGTTTTAAGCTAGCGGGAGGATCCGAGCAGTACTTC.